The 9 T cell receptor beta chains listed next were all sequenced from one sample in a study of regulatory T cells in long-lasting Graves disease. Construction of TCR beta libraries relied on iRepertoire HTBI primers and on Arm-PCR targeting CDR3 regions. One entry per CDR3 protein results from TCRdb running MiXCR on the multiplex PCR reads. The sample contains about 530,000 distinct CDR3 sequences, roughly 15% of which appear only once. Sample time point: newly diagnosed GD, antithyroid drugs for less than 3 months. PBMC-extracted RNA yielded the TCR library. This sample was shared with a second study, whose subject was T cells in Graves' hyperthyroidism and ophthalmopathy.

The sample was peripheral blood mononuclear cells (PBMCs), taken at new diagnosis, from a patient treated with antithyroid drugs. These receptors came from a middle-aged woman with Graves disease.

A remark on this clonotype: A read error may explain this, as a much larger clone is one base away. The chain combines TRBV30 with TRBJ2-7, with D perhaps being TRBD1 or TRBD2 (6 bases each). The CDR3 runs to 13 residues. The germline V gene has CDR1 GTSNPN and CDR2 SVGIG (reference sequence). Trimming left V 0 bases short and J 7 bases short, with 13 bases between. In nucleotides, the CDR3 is TGTGCCTGGAGTGTAAGCGGAGGGGGTGAGCAGTACTTC. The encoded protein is CAWSVSGGGEQYF.

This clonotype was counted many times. As DNA, the CDR3 is TGTGCCTGGCAGGGGACGCCATTCGGAGATACGCAGTATTTT. This codes for CAWQGTPFGDTQYF. This chain links TRBV30 with TRBJ2-3; D may be TRBD1 (6 bases). This CDR3 spans 14 amino acids. CDR1 GTSNPN and CDR2 SVGIG come from the germline V gene (reference sequence). V lost 5 bases, J lost 5 bases, and 17 bases lay in between.

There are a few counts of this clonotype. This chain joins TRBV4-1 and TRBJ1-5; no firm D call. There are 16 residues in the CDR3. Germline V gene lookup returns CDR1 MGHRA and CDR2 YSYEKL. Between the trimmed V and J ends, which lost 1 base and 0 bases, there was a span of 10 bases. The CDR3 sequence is CASSQGHGNSNQPQHF. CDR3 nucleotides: TGCGCCAGCAGCCAAGGTCACGGGAATAGCAATCAGCCCCAGCATTTT.

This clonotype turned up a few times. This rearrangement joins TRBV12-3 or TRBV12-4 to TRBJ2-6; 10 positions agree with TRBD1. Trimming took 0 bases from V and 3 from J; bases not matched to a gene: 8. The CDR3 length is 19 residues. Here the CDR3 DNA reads TGTGCCAGCAGTTTAGCGCTTGGGACAGGGGAATTTGGGGCCAACGTCCTGACTTTC. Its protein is CASSLALGTGEFGANVLTF.

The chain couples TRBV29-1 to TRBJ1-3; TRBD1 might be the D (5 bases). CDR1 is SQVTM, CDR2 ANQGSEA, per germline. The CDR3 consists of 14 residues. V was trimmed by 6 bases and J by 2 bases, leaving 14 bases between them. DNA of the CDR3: TGCAGCGTGGGGCGACTTGGGGCTGGAAACACCATATATTTT. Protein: CSVGRLGAGNTIYF.

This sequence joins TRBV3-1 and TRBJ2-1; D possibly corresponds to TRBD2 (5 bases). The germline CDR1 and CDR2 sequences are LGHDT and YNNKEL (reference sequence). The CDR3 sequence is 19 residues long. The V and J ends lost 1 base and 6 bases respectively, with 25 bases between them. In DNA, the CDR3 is TGTGCCAGCAGCCAAGTGTCCGGCCGCAACGGACGGGATTCCAATGAGCAGTTCTTC. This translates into CASSQVSGRNGRDSNEQFF.

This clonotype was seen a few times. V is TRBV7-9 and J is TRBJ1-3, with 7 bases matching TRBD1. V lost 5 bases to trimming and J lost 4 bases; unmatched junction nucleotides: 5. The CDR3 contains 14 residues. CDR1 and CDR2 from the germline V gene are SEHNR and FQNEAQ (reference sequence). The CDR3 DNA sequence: TGTGCCAGCAGCCTTTACAGGGGAGGAAACACCATATATTTT. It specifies CASSLYRGGNTIYF.

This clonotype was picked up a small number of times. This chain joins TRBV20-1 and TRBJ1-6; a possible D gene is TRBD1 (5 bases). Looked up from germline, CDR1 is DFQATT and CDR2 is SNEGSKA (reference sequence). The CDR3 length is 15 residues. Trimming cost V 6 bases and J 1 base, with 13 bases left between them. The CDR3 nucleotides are TGCAGTGCGAGGGGAGTGGAGTCCTATAATTCACCCCTCCACTTT. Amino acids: CSARGVESYNSPLHF.

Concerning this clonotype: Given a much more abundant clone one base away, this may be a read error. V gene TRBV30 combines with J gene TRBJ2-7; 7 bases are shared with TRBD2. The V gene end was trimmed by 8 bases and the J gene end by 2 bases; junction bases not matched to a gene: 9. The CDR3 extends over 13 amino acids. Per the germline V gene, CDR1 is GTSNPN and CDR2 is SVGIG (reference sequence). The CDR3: CAGEFRGAYEQYF. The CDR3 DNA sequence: TGTGCCGGGGAGTTTCGGGGGGCCTACGAGCAGTACTTC. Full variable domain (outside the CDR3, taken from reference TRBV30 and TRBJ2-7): SQTIHQWPATLVQPVGSPLSLECTVEGTSNPNLYWYRQAAGRGLQLLFYSVGIGQISSEVPQNLSASRPQDRQFILSSKKLLLSDSGFYLCAGEFRGAYEQYFGPGTRLTVT.